This TCR beta chain was retrieved from a study of T cell responses to AZD1222 COVID-19 vaccine (dated by TCRdb to the early 2020s). Regarding the research as a whole: TCR sequencing was performed for 230 to 250 trial participants, of whom around 210 were given two doses of AZD1222 and around 25 were given two doses of MenACWY control vaccine. Trial participants were enrolled by age into subgroups of 18-55, 56-69 and 70-plus years, and 148, 28 and 57 TCR-sequenced participants, respectively, were included in these subgroups. General conclusions and limits of the study: No day 14 peak-response samples were available, so repertoires were characterized only after the peak T cell response. In the small 56-69-year group, the increase in depth fell short of significance, most likely because of low power. Conclusions about previously exposed vaccinees are limited because only five to seven AZD1222 recipients were SARS-CoV-2 seropositive at baseline. Vaccine-associated CD4 TCRs spanned the whole spike protein, with dominant responses in regions 160-218 and 743-854. Nearly half of unique spike-specific TCRs reportedly recognized epitopes outside regions mutated in the B.1.351 and B.1.1.7 variants. Most participants were white British and females outnumbered males, and the authors suggested that clonal diversity may have been underestimated. After two AZD1222 doses, spike-specific TCR breadth and depth were significantly higher than at day 0 and than in MenACWY recipients.

Reading from cysteine to phenylalanine, the CDR3 counts 17 amino acids. Just the 51-base CDR3 DNA is kept, in frame starting at base 1. The germline V gene specifies SGHAT as CDR1 and FQNNGV as CDR2. Here V drops 4 bases and J drops 6 bases, and the junction holds 14 bases not matched to any gene. The sample's time point label is to be understood as: about 28 days (+/-7) after the second vaccine dose. AZD1222 recipients given second doses at about 4 weeks or at about 12 weeks were pooled, since spike-specific TCR depth and breadth were not found to differ between the two schedules. Vaccinee samples came from UK trials COV001 and COV002, including a single-blind randomized controlled phase 2/3 trial of AZD1222 (ChAdOx1 nCoV-19) in healthy adults. For TCRbeta chain sequencing, PBMC samples were collected from trial participants at day 0 and at day 28 after the second dose. The CDR3 regions of human TCRbeta chains were analyzed by immunosequencing. In the source study's methods: TCRs in the repertoires were matched against a reference library of SARS-CoV-2-specific TCRs that had been generated with the MIRA antigen-specificity platform. Breadth meant the fraction of unique TCRs that were SARS-CoV-2-associated, whereas depth meant the fraction of total T cells that were SARS-CoV-2-associated. Each spike-specific TCR was assigned to its reactive spike region and to a CD4 or CD8 class using the MIRA data. Log10-transformed breadth and depth values were compared by one-way ANOVA with Sidak's multiple comparisons tests. The clones in this table, taken by TCRdb from immuneACCESS, are in-frame only. Not every clone is retained; where verified, under half of the shortfall comes from an unresolved V gene, and the cause of the rest is unknown. The V and J calls and clone size are taken from that table; D and trimming were inferred from the DNA. The sample contains 180,000 or so clones, roughly 94% of them found a single time. The ten largest clones represent 1.3% of the sample.

Concerning this clone: What antigen it recognizes has not been identified. No clone much larger than this one lies a single base away; base qualities are absent.

This clonotype originated in an adult who received the AZD1222 COVID-19 vaccine. Recombination linked TRBV11-2 to TRBJ2-3; TRBD1 aligns with 9 central bases. The sequenced sample was peripheral blood, obtained 28 days after the second AZD1222 dose. The sequenced DNA is TGTGCCAGCAGCTGGACAGGGGCGGGCACCGTTGTGGATACGCAGTATTTT. Its protein product is CASSWTGAGTVVDTQYF. Beyond the CDR3, the reference TRBV11-2 and TRBJ2-3 genes provide the residues; the full variable domain reads: EAGVAQSPRYKIIEKRQSVAFWCNPISGHATLYWYQQILGQGPKLLIQFQNNGVVDDSQLPKDRFSAERLKGVDSTLKIQPAKLEDSAVYLCASSWTGAGTVVDTQYFGPGTRLTVL.